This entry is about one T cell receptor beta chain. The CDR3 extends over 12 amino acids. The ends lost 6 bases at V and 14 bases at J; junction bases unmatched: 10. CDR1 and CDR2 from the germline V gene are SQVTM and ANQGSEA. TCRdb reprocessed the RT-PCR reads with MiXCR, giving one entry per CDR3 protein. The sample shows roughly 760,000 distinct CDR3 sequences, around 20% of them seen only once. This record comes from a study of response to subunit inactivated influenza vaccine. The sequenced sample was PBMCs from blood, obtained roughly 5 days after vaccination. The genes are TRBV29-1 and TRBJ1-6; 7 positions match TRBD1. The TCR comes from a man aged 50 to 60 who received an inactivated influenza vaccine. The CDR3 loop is CSVTGAEGALHF. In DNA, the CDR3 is TGCAGCGTAACAGGGGCTGAGGGGGCCCTCCACTTT.